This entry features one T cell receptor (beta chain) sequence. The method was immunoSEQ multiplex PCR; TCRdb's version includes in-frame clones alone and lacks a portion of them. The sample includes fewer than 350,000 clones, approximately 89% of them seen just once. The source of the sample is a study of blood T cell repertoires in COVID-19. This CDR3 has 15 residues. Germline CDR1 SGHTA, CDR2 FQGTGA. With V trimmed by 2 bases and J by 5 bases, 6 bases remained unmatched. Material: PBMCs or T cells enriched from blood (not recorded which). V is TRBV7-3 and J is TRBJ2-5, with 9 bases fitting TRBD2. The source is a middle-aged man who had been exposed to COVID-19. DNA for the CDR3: TGTGCCAGCAGCTTATTGGCCGGACTAGCGGAGACCCAGTACTTC. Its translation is CASSLLAGLAETQYF. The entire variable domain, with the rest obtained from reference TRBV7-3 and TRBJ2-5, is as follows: GAGVSQTPSNKVTEKGKYVELRCDPISGHTALYWYRQSLGQGPEFLIYFQGTGAADDSGLPNDRFFAVRPEGSVSTLKIQRTERGDSAVYLCASSLLAGLAETQYFGPGTRLLVL.